Presented here are 22 T cell receptor beta chains from one specimen sequenced in a study of CXCR3-negative and CXCR3-positive naive CD8 T cells. Carrying UMI labels, the TRB cDNA libraries were prepared through 5' RACE. TCRdb processed the 5' RACE reads again and assigns one entry to each CDR3 protein, with no DNA. The table for this sample gives around 50,000 distinct CDR3 sequences. Source material: naive CXCR3- CD8+ T cells from blood. Subset given: CD45RO-CCR7+CD27+CD95- naive CD8+ T cells lacking CXCR3 (TNR3-). The receptors originated from a human donor in good health. Some clones in this sample may be carry-over from other donors' samples.

The gene calls are TRBV12-3 or TRBV12-4 and TRBJ2-1; the D call of TRBD1 rests on TCRdb alone, since no DNA is present to check it. The CDR3 is made up of 12 amino acids. The CDR3: CASSLQGNEQFF.

This chain uses TRBV12-3 or TRBV12-4 with TRBJ2-7; TCRdb's D call, TRBD1, is unchecked because there is no DNA. This CDR3 comprises 14 residues. CDR3 sequence: CASSLARDRYEQYF.

The chain has TRBV29-1 and TRBJ1-1. The CDR3 has 11 residues. Germline lookup yields CDR1 SQVTM and CDR2 ANQGSEA. CDR3 in amino acids: CSHEWGTEAFF.

The V and J genes are TRBV7-2 and TRBJ2-7; TCRdb names TRBD2, which stays unverified in the absence of DNA. This CDR3 contains 14 residues. Germline CDR1 SGHTA, CDR2 FQGNSA. The CDR3 reads CASRPTSGDYEQYF.

The chain carries TRBV27 and TRBJ2-2; TCRdb designates TRBD1, a call that cannot be tested without DNA. The CDR3 runs 16 residues. The V gene's germline CDR1 is MNHEY and CDR2 SMNVEV (reference sequence). This CDR3 reads CASSPLQGAVTGELFF.

J is TRBJ2-7 and V is TRBV7-9. Germline CDR1 SEHNR, CDR2 FQNEAQ (reference sequence). This CDR3 comprises 14 residues. The CDR3 spells CASSIGGDVREQYF.

V usage is TRBV3-1 and J usage is TRBJ2-5; TCRdb indicates TRBD2, and absent DNA this call remains unverified. CDR3 length equals 14 residues. CDR1 and CDR2 from the germline V gene are LGHDT and YNNKEL (reference sequence). CDR3 loop: CASSPHTSLETQYF.

The chain has TRBV14 and TRBJ1-1; without DNA, the TCRdb call of TRBD1 cannot be checked. The length of the CDR3 is 17 residues. CDR1 SGHDN and CDR2 FVKESK come from the germline V gene. The CDR3 is CASSQDFGDRANTEAFF.

This chain connects TRBV7-3 to TRBJ2-7; absent DNA, TCRdb's TRBD1 call cannot be checked. The CDR3 is 21 amino acids. Germline CDR1 and CDR2: SGHTA and FQGTGA. The CDR3 region is CASSLTVWERIRDRVPLEQYF.

This chain joins TRBV28 and TRBJ2-7; TCRdb picks TRBD2, but there is no DNA to check that call. Germline V gene lookup returns CDR1 MDHEN and CDR2 SYDVKM. This CDR3 contains 15 residues. The CDR3 region is CASSPGLAGAKEQYF.

This chain links TRBV7-7 with TRBJ2-1. CDR1 and CDR2 from the germline V gene are SSHAT and FNYEAQ (reference sequence). The CDR3 length is 12 residues. CDR3: CASSFNGIEQFF.

V is TRBV12-5 and J is TRBJ1-2. The CDR3 consists of 12 residues. CDR1 and CDR2 from the germline V gene are LGHNT and FRNRAP. CDR3: CASGSGAYGYTF.

The chain uses TRBV14 and TRBJ2-7; TCRdb returns TRBD2, unconfirmable since there is no DNA. The CDR3 has 16 residues. Germline V gene data show CDR1 as SGHDN and CDR2 as FVKESK. The CDR3 loop reads CASSQVEREPTYEQYF.

The V gene is TRBV5-1, the J gene TRBJ2-7; without DNA, the TCRdb call of TRBD1 cannot be checked. This CDR3 spans 15 amino acids. From germline, CDR1 is SGHRS and CDR2 YFSETQ. CDR3 in amino acids: CASSSPMDGTYEQYF. The whole variable domain, remainder taken from reference TRBV5-1 and TRBJ2-7, is KAGVTQTPRYLIKTRGQQVTLSCSPISGHRSVSWYQQTPGQGLQFLFEYFSETQRNKGNFPGRFSGRQFSNSRSEMNVSTLELGDSALYLCASSSPMDGTYEQYFGPGTRLTVT.

V is TRBV29-1 and J is TRBJ2-1. CDR3 size: 13 residues. The germline gives CDR1 SQVTM, CDR2 ANQGSEA. CDR3 in amino acids: CSVAGDSYNEQFF.

The V gene is TRBV20-1, the J gene TRBJ1-2. CDR1 is DFQATT and CDR2 is SNEGSKA in the germline V gene (reference sequence). CDR3 size: 15 residues. This chain's CDR3 is CSAGPDGGFFYGYTF.

The chain links TRBV28 to TRBJ2-1; TCRdb's D gene call, TRBD2, goes unchecked for lack of DNA. The CDR3 consists of 14 residues. Germline CDR1 reads MDHEN; CDR2 reads SYDVKM. CDR3 residues: CATQAGRLNNEQFF.

The chain recombines TRBV28 with TRBJ2-7; TCRdb lists TRBD2, though no DNA is available to test this call. There are 13 residues in the CDR3. The V gene's germline CDR1 is MDHEN and CDR2 SYDVKM. CDR3 protein: CASSPSGAYEQYF.

The CDR3 loop reads CASSSGGAPYNEQFF. The chain links TRBV27 to TRBJ2-1; the TCRdb D gene call, TRBD1, has no DNA to confirm it. The CDR3 totals 15 residues. Germline V gives CDR1 MNHEY, CDR2 SMNVEV (reference sequence).

The chain recombines TRBV5-1 with TRBJ2-7; TCRdb proposes TRBD1, but this gene call is untestable without DNA. Germline V gene data show CDR1 as SGHRS and CDR2 as YFSETQ. The CDR3 has 15 amino acids. The CDR3 here is CASSYPGTGTYEQYF.

The CDR3 loop is CASRSGGGWNEQFF. The V gene is TRBV7-2, the J gene TRBJ2-1; absent DNA, TCRdb's TRBD1 call cannot be checked. The length of the CDR3 is 14 residues. Germline assignment: CDR1 SGHTA and CDR2 FQGNSA. Variable domain in full (rest from reference TRBV7-2 and TRBJ2-1): GAGVSQSPSNKVTEKGKDVELRCDPISGHTALYWYRQSLGQGLEFLIYFQGNSAPDKSGLPSDRFSAERTGGSVSTLTIQRTQQEDSAVYLCASRSGGGWNEQFFGPGTRLTVL.

The chain recombines TRBV29-1 with TRBJ2-3; TCRdb calls TRBD1, which cannot be checked without DNA. The CDR3 runs 12 residues. Germline CDR1 and CDR2: SQVTM and ANQGSEA. CDR3 sequence reads: CSVRASRDTQYF.